These 21 T cell receptor beta chains came from one sample sequenced in a study of naive and memory T cell subsets. Whole-blood samples were 2 to 2.5 ml of peripheral blood from healthy adult volunteers. Blood and skin TCR RNA was reverse transcribed with alpha and beta constant primers. TCRdb recomputed calls from the 5' RACE reads with MiXCR, one row per CDR3 protein. Counted here are 20,000 to 25,000 distinct CDR3 sequences, 3.5% to 5% occurring once; the ten biggest clones make up 7% to 10%. These receptors were obtained from a male donor in good health.

This clonotype was counted ten times or more. V gene TRBV4-3 combines with J gene TRBJ2-7, with no clear D. V was pared by 0 bases and J by 7 bases, with 13 bases between. The length of the CDR3 is 14 residues. CDR1 is LGHNA and CDR2 is YSLEER in the germline V gene. The CDR3 region has the DNA TGCGCCAGCAGCCAAGATTCGTGGATTGGGGAGCAGTACTTC. As protein: CASSQDSWIGEQYF.

In its sample, this clonotype was seen many times. V gene TRBV20-1 combines with J gene TRBJ1-5, with D maybe TRBD1 (6 bases). The germline V and J ends were trimmed by 1 base and 8 bases, with 21 bases remaining between them. Germline values: CDR1 DFQATT, CDR2 SNEGSKA (reference sequence). The CDR3 runs to 16 residues. The CDR3 sequence: CSARVSGVGGFEPQHF. As DNA, the CDR3 is TGCAGTGCTAGAGTATCGGGGGTAGGGGGATTTGAGCCCCAGCATTTT.

Remarks on this clonotype: A single base separates this from a much larger clone, so it may be a read error. The rearrangement uses TRBV7-2 and TRBJ2-7; 9 positions agree with TRBD1. The V gene's germline CDR1 is SGHTA and CDR2 FQGNSA. The CDR3 sequence is 16 residues long. This chain's CDR3 is CASSATGTGSRYDQYF. CDR3 nucleotides: TGTGCCAGCAGCGCGACCGGGACAGGGAGTAGGTACGATCAGTACTTC.

This clonotype was seen many times. This chain connects TRBV3-1 to TRBJ2-3, with D possibly being TRBD2 (6 bases). Germline CDR1 is LGHDT and CDR2 is YNNKEL (reference sequence). There are 15 residues in the CDR3. Trimming left V 1 base short and J 4 bases short, with 12 bases between. Here the CDR3 reads CASSQGGVVADTQYF. CDR3 coding DNA: TGTGCCAGCAGCCAAGGGGGGGTTGTCGCAGATACGCAGTATTTT.

This clonotype was recorded at least ten times. This chain joins TRBV7-2 and TRBJ2-2; no reliable D call. From germline, CDR1 is SGHTA and CDR2 FQGNSA. The CDR3 is made up of 14 amino acids. V dropped 2 bases and J dropped 11 bases, with 15 bases sitting between them. This CDR3 reads CASSLSRSFLELFF. The CDR3 DNA is TGTGCCAGCAGCTTAAGCCGCAGTTTCCTTGAGCTGTTTTTT.

This clonotype came up many times. The chain recombines TRBV19 with TRBJ1-1; D is ambiguous. V lost 6 bases and J lost 1, with 9 bases in between. This CDR3 contains 13 residues. Germline CDR1 is LNHDA and CDR2 is SQIVND (reference sequence). The CDR3 sequence: CASRDATNTEAFF. The CDR3 DNA sequence: TGTGCCAGTAGGGACGCCACGAACACTGAAGCTTTCTTT.

This clonotype showed up many times. V gene TRBV6-1 combines with J gene TRBJ2-5; tentative D call: TRBD1 (5 bases). Germline CDR1 and CDR2: MNHNS and SASEGT. The V end was cut by 5 bases, the J end by 2 bases, with 12 bases between. There are 14 residues in the CDR3. This CDR3 is CASSKVRGQETQYF. CDR3 bases: TGTGCCAGCAGTAAGGTTAGGGGTCAAGAGACCCAGTACTTC.

This clonotype was seen only a few times. The CDR3 region has the DNA TGTGCCAGTAGTATAATCGGGGAGCTGTTTTTT. Protein product: CASSIIGELFF. The V gene is TRBV19, the J gene TRBJ2-2; the D is unclear. Germline CDR1 is LNHDA and CDR2 is SQIVND (reference sequence). The CDR3 runs to 11 residues. V was pared by 2 bases and J by 7 bases, with 2 bases between.

The sample holds many counts of this clonotype. V is TRBV29-1 and J is TRBJ1-2; tentative D call: TRBD1 (6 bases). Deletions cut 5 bases from V and 5 bases from J, with 15 bases between. Germline CDR1 is SQVTM and CDR2 is ANQGSEA. CDR3 size: 13 residues. CDR3 amino acids: CSVPAQGKYGYTF. DNA for the CDR3: TGCAGCGTTCCCGCCCAGGGGAAGTATGGCTACACCTTC. Based on the CDR3 plus reference TRBV29-1 and TRBJ1-2, the full variable domain is SAVISQKPSRDICQRGTSLTIQCQVDSQVTMMFWYRQQPGQSLTLIATANQGSEATYESGFVIDKFPISRPNLTFSTLTVSNMSPEDSSIYLCSVPAQGKYGYTFGSGTRLTVV.

In its sample, this clonotype was seen many times. The V call is TRBV6-1, the J call TRBJ1-2; D not resolved. Germline V gene lookup returns CDR1 MNHNS and CDR2 SASEGT. V was trimmed by 7 bases and J by 0 bases, leaving 15 bases between them. This CDR3 comprises 15 residues. CDR3 coding DNA: TGTGCCAGCACCATGGGAGGCAGCCCTAACTATGGCTACACCTTC. Residues: CASTMGGSPNYGYTF.

This clonotype has at least ten counts. The chain recombines TRBV20-1 with TRBJ2-7; possible D gene TRBD1, 6 bases. The CDR3 is 15 residues long. Germline CDR1 reads DFQATT; CDR2 reads SNEGSKA (reference sequence). V dropped 4 bases and J dropped 5 bases, with 21 bases sitting between them. The CDR3 bases are TGCAGTGCTAACCCGACGACCACCGCAGGGGACGAGCAGTACTTC. The encoded protein is CSANPTTTAGDEQYF.

This clonotype was counted ten times or more. The gene calls are TRBV20-1 and TRBJ2-7; D gene uncertain. The germline gives CDR1 DFQATT, CDR2 SNEGSKA (reference sequence). The CDR3 loop spans 14 amino acids. V lost 6 bases, J lost 0 bases, and 15 bases lay in between. This CDR3 reads CSAPRRRVSYEQYF. CDR3 nucleotide sequence: TGCAGTGCACCGCGAAGAAGGGTCTCCTACGAGCAGTACTTC.

This clonotype was seen repeatedly, ten times or more. The chain couples TRBV4-1 to TRBJ2-3, with 7 bases lining up with TRBD2. Germline CDR1 is MGHRA and CDR2 is YSYEKL. The J segment lost 0 bases and the V segment lost 0 bases, leaving 9 bases of the junction unmatched. There are 18 residues in the CDR3. The CDR3 DNA reads TGCGCCAGCAGCCAAGATCGGGGCGGGGGAATTAGCACAGATACGCAGTATTTT. This codes for CASSQDRGGGISTDTQYF.

Relative to its sample, this clonotype is medium-sized. J is TRBJ1-4 and V is TRBV28, with D unclear. The CDR3 length is 12 residues. Germline V gene data show CDR1 as MDHEN and CDR2 as SYDVKM. V was pared by 5 bases and J by 10 bases, with 11 bases between. For the CDR3, the DNA is TGTGCCAGCAGTCCCCCGCGCGGAAAACTGTTTTTT. It specifies CASSPPRGKLFF.

This clonotype came up many times. The rearrangement joins TRBV7-2 to TRBJ2-7; 9 bases are shared with TRBD1. CDR1 SGHTA and CDR2 FQGNSA come from the germline V gene. The V gene end was trimmed by 5 bases and the J gene end by 5 bases; junction bases not matched to a gene: 10. This CDR3 is 15 amino acids long. In DNA form, the CDR3 reads TGTGCCAGCAGCCAAGCCGGGACAGGGAACCACGAGCAGTACTTC. Translation gives CASSQAGTGNHEQYF. The full variable domain, completed using reference TRBV7-2 and TRBJ2-7, is GAGVSQSPSNKVTEKGKDVELRCDPISGHTALYWYRQSLGQGLEFLIYFQGNSAPDKSGLPSDRFSAERTGGSVSTLTIQRTQQEDSAVYLCASSQAGTGNHEQYFGPGTRLTVT.

This clonotype came up many times. The chain has TRBV7-9 and TRBJ2-7; D might be TRBD1 or TRBD2, each matching 5 bases. Looked up from germline, CDR1 is SEHNR and CDR2 is FQNEAQ (reference sequence). V lost 5 bases to trimming and J lost 0 bases, with 17 bases between them. CDR3 length: 16 amino acids. CDR3 sequence (DNA): TGTGCCAGCAGCGATACGGGGCAGGGAAGCTCCTACGAGCAGTACTTC. Protein: CASSDTGQGSSYEQYF.

This clonotype was observed many times. The J gene is TRBJ2-1, the V gene TRBV6-5; 7 nucleotides match TRBD1. The CDR3 loop spans 12 amino acids. After removal of 4 bases from V and 7 bases from J, the junction contained 1 base not matched to a gene. Germline V gene sequence: CDR1 MNHEY, CDR2 SVGAGI. CDR3: CASSSQGNEQFF. CDR3 sequence (DNA): TGTGCCAGCAGTTCACAGGGGAATGAGCAGTTCTTC.

This clonotype came up many times. The rearrangement uses TRBV6-2 or TRBV6-3 and TRBJ2-3, with D perhaps TRBD2 (5 bases). V dropped 6 bases and J dropped 2 bases, with 12 bases sitting between them. Per germline, CDR1 MNHEY and CDR2 SVGEGT. The CDR3 consists of 14 residues. CDR3 region: CASSRVGATDTQYF. CDR3 DNA sequence: TGTGCCAGCAGCCGAGTGGGAGCCACAGATACGCAGTATTTT.

This clonotype turned up a few times. V gene TRBV20-1 combines with J gene TRBJ1-1, with 7 bases fitting TRBD1. V gave up 2 bases and J gave up 3 bases; unmatched junction bases: 0. CDR3 length: 12 residues. Germline V CDR1 and CDR2: DFQATT, SNEGSKA (reference sequence). CDR3 nucleotide sequence: TGCAGTGCTAGACAGGGGGACACTGAAGCTTTCTTT. This sequence encodes CSARQGDTEAFF.

J is TRBJ1-5 and V is TRBV29-1, with D unresolved. This CDR3 region has 13 residues. Trimming pared 8 bases from V and 3 bases from J, leaving 14 bases between. Per germline, CDR1 SQVTM and CDR2 ANQGSEA. The CDR3 loop is CSFSRQANQPQHF. Here the CDR3 DNA reads TGCAGCTTCTCCCGCCAGGCCAATCAGCCCCAGCATTTT.

Ten or more counts support this clonotype. This sequence joins TRBV29-1 and TRBJ2-7; D is uncertain. Trimming stripped 6 bases from V and 2 bases from J, with 8 bases between. Germline CDR1 reads SQVTM; CDR2 reads ANQGSEA. The CDR3 extends over 11 amino acids. The CDR3 region is CSVRFTYEQYF. CDR3 bases: TGCAGCGTACGGTTCACCTACGAGCAGTACTTC.